A selection of T cell receptor beta chains follows, all from one sample in a study of blood T cell repertoires in COVID-19. The table came from immunoSEQ multiplex PCR; TCRdb's copy has only in-frame clones and leaves some out. The repertoire holds 250,000 to 300,000 clones, approximately 85% seen once, with about 5.1% in the top ten. The sample taken for sequencing was peripheral blood. These receptor sequences come from a man aged 45-65 years with active or convalescent COVID-19. Each CDR3 is given with its conserved first and last residue. The D gene is left open where the match is weak.

v_call	d_call	j_call	cdr3_aa
TRBV6-5	TRBD2	TRBJ2-3	CAIQRAAGGGTQYF
TRBV27	NA	TRBJ1-4	CASKPLSGQNEKLFF
TRBV7-2	NA	TRBJ2-7	CASATSSGYGEQYF
TRBV28	TRBD2	TRBJ2-5	CASSVGGFQSAQYF
TRBV5-4	TRBD1	TRBJ2-5	CASSSGQQQETQYF
TRBV19	NA	TRBJ1-3	CASSIGASTGNTIYF
TRBV5-4	NA	TRBJ1-2	CASSLEGAPYGYTF
TRBV2	TRBD1	TRBJ1-1	CASSDRGLVTEAFF
TRBV15	TRBD2	TRBJ2-7	CATSRGGGTHEQYF
TRBV5-1	TRBD2	TRBJ2-1	CASSRLAASSYNEQFF